A selection of T cell receptor beta chains follows, all from one sample in a study of OX40 agonist ivuxolimab in advanced cancers. Some clones are missing from TCRdb's copy, which holds only in-frame ones; the method was immunoSEQ multiplex PCR. The sample records over 95,000 clones, roughly 80% being singletons. The sample was CD4+ or CD8+ T cells sorted from blood, taken in a trial of the OX40 agonist ivuxolimab. The receptors derive from an adult with an advanced solid tumor such as melanoma, head and neck, liver or kidney cancer. CDR3s include the opening cysteine and the closing phenylalanine or tryptophan. Each record gives: V gene, D gene, clone size, J gene, CDR3 protein, CDR3 DNA. A D gene is named only where the DNA matches it firmly. Not all rows give a size; the values are once, few, many and, for expanded clones, a class.

V: TRBV6-1
D: TRBD1
size: NA
J: TRBJ2-3
CDR3: CASSRGLGTDTQYF
DNA: TGTGCCAGCAGTAGGGGGCTGGGCACAGATACGCAGTATTTT

V: TRBV7-9
D: NA
size: many
J: TRBJ2-2
CDR3: CASSLAANTGELFF
DNA: TGTGCCAGCAGCTTAGCAGCGAACACCGGGGAGCTGTTTTTT

V: TRBV30
D: TRBD2
size: NA
J: TRBJ2-3
CDR3: CAWGGTSGREDTQYF
DNA: TGTGCCTGGGGAGGGACTAGCGGGAGAGAAGATACGCAGTATTTT

V: TRBV7-9
D: NA
size: NA
J: TRBJ1-3
CDR3: CASSLTPASGNTIYF
DNA: TGTGCCAGCAGCTTAACTCCAGCGTCTGGAAACACCATATATTTT

V: TRBV7-2
D: NA
size: NA
J: TRBJ1-2
CDR3: CASSLAASDNGYTF
DNA: TGTGCCAGCAGCTTAGCGGCAAGCGACAATGGCTACACCTTC

V: TRBV10-3
D: NA
size: NA
J: TRBJ1-1
CDR3: CAISDGRTEAFF
DNA: TGTGCCATCAGTGACGGGAGGACTGAAGCTTTCTTT

V: TRBV5-1
D: TRBD1
size: once
J: TRBJ1-2
CDR3: CASSVPGGGGYGYTF
DNA: TGCGCCAGCAGCGTCCCAGGGGGTGGCGGCTATGGCTACACCTTC

V: TRBV19
D: NA
size: NA
J: TRBJ2-3
CDR3: CASSLAADTQYF
DNA: TGTGCCAGTAGTTTAGCAGCAGATACGCAGTATTTT

V: TRBV5-1
D: NA
size: NA
J: TRBJ1-2
CDR3: CASSWDGPNYGYTF
DNA: TGCGCCAGCAGCTGGGACGGGCCAAACTATGGCTACACCTTC

V: TRBV7-2
D: NA
size: NA
J: TRBJ2-2
CDR3: CASRPTRTNTGELFF
DNA: TGTGCCAGCAGACCAACTAGGACGAACACCGGGGAGCTGTTTTTT

V: TRBV4-3
D: NA
size: NA
J: TRBJ1-2
CDR3: CASSQVRGEGYGYTF
DNA: TGCGCCAGCAGCCAAGTGCGCGGGGAAGGCTATGGCTACACCTTC

V: TRBV11-3
D: TRBD2
size: NA
J: TRBJ2-1
CDR3: CASSLRVAGVNEQFF
DNA: TGTGCCAGCAGCCTTAGGGTAGCGGGGGTTAATGAGCAGTTCTTC

V: TRBV6-1
D: TRBD1
size: once
J: TRBJ1-2
CDR3: CASSEALTGNHDYGYTF
DNA: TGTGCCAGCAGTGAAGCCCTGACAGGGAATCACGACTATGGCTACACCTTC

V: TRBV6-5
D: NA
size: NA
J: TRBJ1-1
CDR3: CASSSAGNTEAFF
DNA: TGTGCCAGCAGCTCAGCGGGTAACACTGAAGCTTTCTTT

V: TRBV20-1
D: NA
size: NA
J: TRBJ2-5
CDR3: CSARGQETQYF
DNA: TGCAGTGCTAGAGGTCAGGAGACCCAGTACTTC

V: TRBV19
D: NA
size: NA
J: TRBJ1-1
CDR3: CASSIETLTEAFF
DNA: TGTGCCAGTAGTATTGAGACACTCACTGAAGCTTTCTTT

V: TRBV4-3
D: TRBD2
size: NA
J: TRBJ2-5
CDR3: CASSQEASGLAGVETQYF
DNA: TGCGCCAGCAGCCAAGAAGCATCGGGACTAGCGGGGGTAGAGACCCAGTACTTC

V: TRBV25-1
D: TRBD1
size: NA
J: TRBJ2-7
CDR3: CASKTGAYEQYF
DNA: TGTGCCAGCAAGACAGGGGCCTACGAGCAGTACTTC

V: TRBV5-5
D: NA
size: few
J: TRBJ1-3
CDR3: CASSLAANPGNTIYF
DNA: TGTGCCAGCAGCTTAGCCGCAAATCCTGGAAACACCATATATTTT

V: TRBV19
D: NA
size: NA
J: TRBJ1-3
CDR3: CASITFRPGLSGNTIYF
DNA: TGTGCCAGTATTACATTCCGTCCGGGGCTCTCTGGAAACACCATATATTTT

V: TRBV4-3
D: NA
size: NA
J: TRBJ2-5
CDR3: CASSRQETQYF
DNA: TGCGCCAGCAGCCGCCAAGAGACCCAGTACTTC

V: TRBV28
D: NA
size: NA
J: TRBJ1-1
CDR3: CASSLRVQGTEAFF
DNA: TGTGCCAGCAGTTTACGCGTCCAGGGCACTGAAGCTTTCTTT

V: TRBV5-5
D: NA
size: NA
J: TRBJ2-5
CDR3: CASSRRPSAEETQYF
DNA: TGTGCCAGCAGCCGCCGCCCTAGCGCCGAAGAGACCCAGTACTTC

V: TRBV10-1
D: NA
size: many
J: TRBJ1-2
CDR3: CASSESRGRGYTF
DNA: TGCGCCAGCAGTGAATCCAGGGGTCGCGGCTACACCTTC

V: TRBV19
D: NA
size: NA
J: TRBJ1-1
CDR3: CASSETVNTEAFF
DNA: TGTGCCAGTTCCGAGACAGTCAACACTGAAGCTTTCTTT

V: TRBV18
D: NA
size: few
J: TRBJ1-1
CDR3: CASSLTGEAFF
DNA: TGTGCCAGCTCACTTACAGGGGAAGCTTTCTTT

V: TRBV30
D: NA
size: NA
J: TRBJ1-5
CDR3: CAWKGRENRQPQHF
DNA: TGTGCCTGGAAGGGCAGGGAAAATCGCCAGCCCCAGCATTTT

V: TRBV5-1
D: NA
size: NA
J: TRBJ2-1
CDR3: CASSREGRKDEQFF
DNA: TGCGCCAGCAGCCGAGAAGGGCGCAAGGATGAGCAGTTCTTC

V: TRBV7-2
D: TRBD1
size: once
J: TRBJ1-2
CDR3: CASSVPGQGVTFYGYTF
DNA: TGTGCCAGCAGCGTACCGGGACAGGGGGTCACCTTCTATGGCTACACCTTC

V: TRBV5-5
D: TRBD1
size: once
J: TRBJ2-5
CDR3: CASSFSTTGEETQYF
DNA: TGTGCCAGCAGCTTTTCAACGACAGGGGAAGAGACCCAGTACTTC

V: TRBV2
D: TRBD1
size: NA
J: TRBJ2-5
CDR3: CASIQGAQETQYF
DNA: TGTGCCAGCATTCAGGGGGCCCAAGAGACCCAGTACTTC

V: TRBV7-6
D: NA
size: NA
J: TRBJ2-3
CDR3: CASSSSPGSRTDTQYF
DNA: TGTGCCAGCAGTTCCTCCCCGGGATCTCGCACAGATACGCAGTATTTT

V: TRBV5-8
D: TRBD1
size: NA
J: TRBJ1-1
CDR3: CASSRGTGADEAFF
DNA: TGTGCCAGCAGCCGTGGAACAGGGGCGGATGAAGCTTTCTTT

V: TRBV28
D: NA
size: NA
J: TRBJ1-2
CDR3: CASSSRPYGNYGYTF
DNA: TGTGCCAGCAGTTCTCGCCCCTATGGGAACTATGGCTACACCTTC

V: TRBV28
D: TRBD2
size: NA
J: TRBJ2-1
CDR3: CASSPGTSGRLEQFF
DNA: TGTGCCAGCAGTCCTGGGACTAGCGGGAGACTTGAGCAGTTCTTC

V: TRBV7-2
D: TRBD2
size: NA
J: TRBJ2-2
CDR3: CASSTTPRGLAGTGELFF
DNA: TGTGCCAGCAGCACTACCCCGAGGGGGCTAGCGGGAACCGGGGAGCTGTTTTTT

V: TRBV4-2
D: NA
size: NA
J: TRBJ2-2
CDR3: CASSFNGELFF
DNA: TGTGCCAGCAGCTTTAATGGGGAGCTGTTTTTT

V: TRBV5-5
D: NA
size: NA
J: TRBJ2-7
CDR3: CASSGEAGPLYEQYF
DNA: TGTGCCAGCAGCGGGGAGGCGGGACCACTCTACGAGCAGTACTTC

V: TRBV9
D: NA
size: NA
J: TRBJ1-4
CDR3: CASSVARVGKLFF
DNA: TGTGCCAGCAGCGTAGCAAGGGTCGGAAAACTGTTTTTT

V: TRBV4-1
D: NA
size: NA
J: TRBJ1-1
CDR3: CASSLYGGNTEAFF
DNA: TGCGCCAGCAGCCTCTACGGCGGGAACACTGAAGCTTTCTTT

V: TRBV18
D: NA
size: medium-sized
J: TRBJ2-5
CDR3: CASSPPKGGAVGETQYF
DNA: TGTGCCAGCTCACCACCGAAAGGAGGAGCGGTTGGAGAGACCCAGTACTTC

V: TRBV30
D: NA
size: NA
J: TRBJ1-6
CDR3: CAWSFGGGTNSPLHF
DNA: TGTGCCTGGAGTTTCGGAGGGGGAACTAATTCACCCCTCCACTTT

V: TRBV12-5
D: TRBD1
size: many
J: TRBJ1-6
CDR3: CASADLGRGYSPLHF
DNA: TGTGCTAGTGCGGACCTAGGCAGGGGGTATTCACCCCTCCACTTT

V: TRBV7-2
D: TRBD1
size: once
J: TRBJ2-5
CDR3: CASSYGTAQETQYF
DNA: TGTGCCAGCAGCTACGGGACAGCCCAAGAGACCCAGTACTTC

V: TRBV19
D: TRBD1
size: NA
J: TRBJ2-3
CDR3: CASRRDRDTDTQYF
DNA: TGTGCCAGTAGACGGGACAGGGATACAGATACGCAGTATTTT

V: TRBV4-3
D: NA
size: NA
J: TRBJ1-2
CDR3: CASSQDVGRGYTF
DNA: TGCGCCAGCAGCCAAGATGTGGGAAGAGGCTACACCTTC

V: TRBV15
D: NA
size: NA
J: TRBJ2-3
CDR3: CATSRSTRDKPSTDTQYF
DNA: TGTGCCACCAGCAGATCCACCAGGGACAAGCCTAGCACAGATACGCAGTATTTT

V: TRBV2
D: NA
size: few
J: TRBJ2-7
CDR3: CASSRDSLRDEQYF
DNA: TGTGCCAGCAGTCGGGACTCCCTTAGAGACGAGCAGTACTTC

V: TRBV4-2
D: NA
size: NA
J: TRBJ2-1
CDR3: CASSQRPEGGDEQFF
DNA: TGTGCCAGCAGCCAACGTCCCGAAGGGGGGGATGAGCAGTTCTTC

V: TRBV6-6
D: NA
size: NA
J: TRBJ2-1
CDR3: CASRQGASYNEQFF
DNA: TGTGCCAGCAGGCAAGGAGCGAGCTACAATGAGCAGTTCTTC

V: TRBV15
D: NA
size: NA
J: TRBJ2-4
CDR3: CATSRDKGSLAKNIQYF
DNA: TGTGCCACCAGCAGAGATAAGGGGTCATTAGCCAAAAACATTCAGTACTTC

V: TRBV5-1
D: TRBD1
size: NA
J: TRBJ1-1
CDR3: CASSLRTGLDTEAFF
DNA: TGCGCCAGCAGCCTTAGGACAGGGCTTGACACTGAAGCTTTCTTT

V: TRBV7-2
D: NA
size: NA
J: TRBJ2-4
CDR3: CASSYDTLAKNIQYF
DNA: TGTGCCAGCAGCTACGACACCTTAGCCAAAAACATTCAGTACTTC

V: TRBV6-1
D: TRBD2
size: NA
J: TRBJ2-3
CDR3: CASSEAGTSGSPDTQYF
DNA: TGTGCCAGCAGTGAAGCGGGGACTAGCGGGAGCCCAGATACGCAGTATTTT

V: TRBV5-1
D: NA
size: NA
J: TRBJ2-1
CDR3: CASSFRGHRGEQFF
DNA: TGCGCCAGCAGCTTCCGGGGCCACCGAGGGGAGCAGTTCTTC

V: TRBV7-9
D: TRBD1
size: NA
J: TRBJ2-3
CDR3: CASSYQTGQTDTQYF
DNA: TGTGCCAGCAGTTACCAGACAGGGCAAACAGATACGCAGTATTTT

V: TRBV30
D: NA
size: NA
J: TRBJ1-2
CDR3: CAWSKQGIYGYTF
DNA: TGTGCCTGGAGTAAACAGGGAATCTATGGCTACACCTTC

V: TRBV5-5
D: TRBD1
size: NA
J: TRBJ1-1
CDR3: CANTRTGDGVEAFF
DNA: TGTGCCAACACCAGGACAGGGGACGGGGTGGAAGCTTTCTTT

V: TRBV30
D: NA
size: few
J: TRBJ1-1
CDR3: CACQREVGTEAFF
DNA: TGTGCCTGCCAACGGGAGGTGGGAACTGAAGCTTTCTTT

V: TRBV6-5
D: TRBD2
size: NA
J: TRBJ2-3
CDR3: CASSSSGGRADTQYF
DNA: TGTGCCAGCAGTTCAAGTGGCGGGAGGGCCGATACGCAGTATTTT